This T cell receptor (beta chain) originates from a study of blood T cell repertoires in COVID-19. Study-wide background: Whether acute or convalescent, the COVID-19 samples came from the United States, Italy and Spain.

Trimming shortened V by 4 bases and J by 5 bases, and 22 bases separated the two germline ends. Germline CDR1 reads SGHTS; CDR2 reads YDEGEE. The CDR3 has 17 amino acids. Original methodology: Amplifying reference gene primers gave estimates of nucleated cell counts. Sequencing used immunoSEQ multiplex PCR; TCRdb keeps in-frame clones, though not all of them. V, J and clone size reflect that table, while D and trimming were determined from the DNA. This table holds tens of thousands of clones, around 80% found once. The clonotype was recovered from a man aged 50-60 years with active COVID-19. Sequencing input: peripheral blood. The V call is TRBV5-8, the J call TRBJ2-1; possible D gene TRBD2, 5 bases. For the CDR3, the DNA is TGTGCCAGCAGCGGACTCCAGTCCCGCGTGGCAAACAATGAGCAGTTCTTC. Translation gives CASSGLQSRVANNEQFF. Supplemented by reference TRBV5-8 and TRBJ2-1, the full variable domain reads EAGVTQSPTHLIKTRGQQATLRCSPISGHTSVYWYQQALGLGLQFLLWYDEGEERNRGNFPPRFSGRQFPNYSSELNVNALELEDSALYLCASSGLQSRVANNEQFFGPGTRLTVL.